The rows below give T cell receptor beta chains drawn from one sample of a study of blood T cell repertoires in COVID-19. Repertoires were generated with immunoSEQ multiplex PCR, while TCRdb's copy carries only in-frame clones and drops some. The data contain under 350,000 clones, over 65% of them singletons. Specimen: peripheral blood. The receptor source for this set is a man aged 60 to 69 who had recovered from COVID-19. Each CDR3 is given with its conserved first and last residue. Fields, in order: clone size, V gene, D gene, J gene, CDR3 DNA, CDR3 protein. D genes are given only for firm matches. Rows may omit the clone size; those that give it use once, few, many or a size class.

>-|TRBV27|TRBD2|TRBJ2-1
TGTGCCAGCAGGACTAGCGGGAGGGCGAATGAGCAGTTCTTC
CASRTSGRANEQFF
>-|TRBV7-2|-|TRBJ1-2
TGTGCCAGCAGCTTAGCAGCGCTCGGTGGCTACACCTTC
CASSLAALGGYTF
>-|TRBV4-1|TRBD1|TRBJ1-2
TGCGCCAGCAGCCAAGTCCCGGGACAGTCTTATGGCTACACCTTC
CASSQVPGQSYGYTF
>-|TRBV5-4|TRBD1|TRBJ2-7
TGTGCCAGCAGCTTGGATGGACAGGGGTTTTTCGAGCAGTACTTC
CASSLDGQGFFEQYF
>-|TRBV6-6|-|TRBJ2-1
TGTGCCAGCAGTGCCCGGGGAGACAATGAGCAGTTCTTC
CASSARGDNEQFF
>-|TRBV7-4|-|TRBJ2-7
TGTGCCAGCAGCTTAGAGGAGGGCGCCGAGCAGTACTTC
CASSLEEGAEQYF
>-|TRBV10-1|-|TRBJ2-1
TGCGCCAGCAGTGAGTCGGAAGGGAGGTCCTACAATGAGCAGTTCTTC
CASSESEGRSYNEQFF
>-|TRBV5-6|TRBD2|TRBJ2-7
TGTGCCAGCAGCTTCGGGGGGGCCCCCTACGAGCAGTACTTC
CASSFGGAPYEQYF
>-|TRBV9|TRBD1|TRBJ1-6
TGTGCCAGCAGCGTAGAGGGGACAGGGGTCTCACCCCTCCACTTT
CASSVEGTGVSPLHF
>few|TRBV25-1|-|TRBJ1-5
TGTGCCAGCAGTGACGGCTCGGGGGACAATCAGCCCCAGCATTTT
CASSDGSGDNQPQHF
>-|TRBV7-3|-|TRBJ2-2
TGTGCCAGCAGTCCTAACCCGCGGGGCACCGGGGAGCTGTTTTTT
CASSPNPRGTGELFF
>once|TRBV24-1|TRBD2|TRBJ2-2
TGTGCCACCAGTGACAGGACTAGCTATACCGGGGAGCTGTTTTTT
CATSDRTSYTGELFF
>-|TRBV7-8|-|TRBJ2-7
TGTGCCAGCAGCTTAGCTTCCTATGGCGGGGAAAACGAGCAGTACTTC
CASSLASYGGENEQYF
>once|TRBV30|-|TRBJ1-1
TGTGCCTGGAGCTCCGGTGAAGCTTTCTTT
CAWSSGEAFF
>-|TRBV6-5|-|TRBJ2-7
TGTGCCAGCAGACGGCAGGGGATCTCCTACGAGCAGTACTTC
CASRRQGISYEQYF
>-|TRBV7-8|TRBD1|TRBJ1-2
TGTGCCAGCAGCTCCCAGGACAGGGGGTTTGGCTATGGCTACACCTTC
CASSSQDRGFGYGYTF
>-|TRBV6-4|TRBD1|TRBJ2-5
TGTGCCAGCAGTGACCCGGGACAGGGGGCGAGAGAGACCCAGTACTTC
CASSDPGQGARETQYF
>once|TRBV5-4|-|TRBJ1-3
TGTGCCAGCAGCTTGGACTCGAACACCATATATTTT
CASSLDSNTIYF
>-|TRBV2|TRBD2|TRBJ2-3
TGTGCCAGCGGACTAGCGGGGATCACAGATACGCAGTATTTT
CASGLAGITDTQYF
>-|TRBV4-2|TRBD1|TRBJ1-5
TGTGCCAGCAGCCAAATCGCCGGGTTTGGGCTAGGGGGCCGATTGGGCAATCAGCCCCAGCATTTT
CASSQIAGFGLGGRLGNQPQHF
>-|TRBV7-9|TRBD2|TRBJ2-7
TGTGCCAGCACCTCTAGCGGGAACTACGAGCAGTACTTC
CASTSSGNYEQYF
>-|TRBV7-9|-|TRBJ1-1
TGTGCCAGCAGCTTCGAACAGGTGAACACTGAAGCTTTCTTT
CASSFEQVNTEAFF
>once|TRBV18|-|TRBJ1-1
TGTGCCAGCTCACCCCCCGACAGGAACACTGAAGCTTTCTTT
CASSPPDRNTEAFF
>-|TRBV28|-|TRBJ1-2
TGTGCCAGCAGTCCCGACTCTTTTAACTATGGCTACACCTTC
CASSPDSFNYGYTF
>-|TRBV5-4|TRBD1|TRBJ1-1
TGTGCCAGCAGCTACCCGACAGGGAAGAACACTGAAGCTTTCTTT
CASSYPTGKNTEAFF
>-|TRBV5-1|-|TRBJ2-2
TGCGCCAGCAGCTTGGAGTTTGGTCAGCGAACCACGAACACCGGGGAGCTGTTTTTT
CASSLEFGQRTTNTGELFF
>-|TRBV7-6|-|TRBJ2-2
TGTGCCAGCATTCGAACGGGAATGAACACCGGGGAGCTGTTTTTT
CASIRTGMNTGELFF
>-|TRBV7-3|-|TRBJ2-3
TGTGCCAGCAGCTTACAGGGGTCCACAGATACGCAGTATTTT
CASSLQGSTDTQYF
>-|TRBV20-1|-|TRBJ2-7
TGCAGTGCTAGTTGGCGGGACTACGAGCAGTACTTC
CSASWRDYEQYF
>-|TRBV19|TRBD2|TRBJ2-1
TGTGCCAGTAGTAGTAGCGGGAGCTCCTACAATGAGCAGTTCTTC
CASSSSGSSYNEQFF
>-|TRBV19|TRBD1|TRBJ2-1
TGTGCCAGTAGCTGGGACAGGGGGCCCAACAATGAGCAGTTCTTC
CASSWDRGPNNEQFF
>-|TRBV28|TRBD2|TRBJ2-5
TGTGCCAGCAGCGCCCATTCTAGCGGCCAAGAGACCCAGTACTTC
CASSAHSSGQETQYF
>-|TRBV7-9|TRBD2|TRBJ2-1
TGTGCCAGCAGCCCCTCTCGGACTAGCGGGAGAGAGTTCTTC
CASSPSRTSGREFF
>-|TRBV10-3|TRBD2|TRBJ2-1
TGTGCCATCAGCTTAGCGGGGGGCCCCGTTAATGAGCAGTTCTTC
CAISLAGGPVNEQFF
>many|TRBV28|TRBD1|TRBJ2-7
TGTGCCAGCAGTCTACCGGGACAGGGGGGCTACGAGCAGTACTTC
CASSLPGQGGYEQYF
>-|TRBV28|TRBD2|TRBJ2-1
TGTGCCAGCAGTTTACCGGGACTAGCGGGGTCTGAGCAGTTCTTC
CASSLPGLAGSEQFF
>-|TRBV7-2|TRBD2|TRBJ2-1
TGTGCCAGCAGCTTATCAGCGGGGGGGACCCTTGGGCAGTTCTTC
CASSLSAGGTLGQFF
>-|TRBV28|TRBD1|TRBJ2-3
TGTGCCAGCAGTCGGGACAGGGTGGTTCATACGCAGTATTTT
CASSRDRVVHTQYF
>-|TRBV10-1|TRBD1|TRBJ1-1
TGCGCCAGCAGCGGGACAGGGAGTAGCACTGAAGCTTTCTTT
CASSGTGSSTEAFF
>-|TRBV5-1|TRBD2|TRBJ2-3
TGCGCCAGCAGCCCACTAGCGGGAGTAGATACGCAGTATTTT
CASSPLAGVDTQYF
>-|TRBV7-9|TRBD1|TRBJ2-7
TGTGCCAGCAGCTTGGGGACAGGACGGCTAGCCTACGAGCAGTACTTC
CASSLGTGRLAYEQYF
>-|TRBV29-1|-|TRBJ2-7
TGCAGCGTTGGGGACACTCCCTACGAGCAGTACTTC
CSVGDTPYEQYF
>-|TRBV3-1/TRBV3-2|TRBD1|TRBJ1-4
TGTGCCAGCAGTTCTGCTACAGGGGGTTTTGAAAAACTGTTTTTT
CASSSATGGFEKLFF
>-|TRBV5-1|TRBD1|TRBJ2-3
TGCGCCAGCAGCGGGAGACAGGGGACAGATACGCAGTATTTT
CASSGRQGTDTQYF
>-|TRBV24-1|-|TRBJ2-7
TGTGCCACCAGTGATGAGAACAACCGGGGCGAGCAGTACTTC
CATSDENNRGEQYF
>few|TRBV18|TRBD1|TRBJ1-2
TGTGCCAGCTCACAGGGGACAGACTATGGCTACACCTTC
CASSQGTDYGYTF
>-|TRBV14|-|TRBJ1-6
TGTGCCAGCAGCCTACCGGCGGGGGGCCGCCGGAATTCACCCCTCCACTTT
CASSLPAGGRRNSPLHF
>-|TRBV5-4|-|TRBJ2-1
TGTGCCAGCAGCTTGGGAGGGTGGGCGAACAATGAGCAGTTCTTC
CASSLGGWANNEQFF
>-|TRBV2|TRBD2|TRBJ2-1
TGTGCCAGCAGTGAATTACTAGCGGACTACAATGAGCAGTTCTTC
CASSELLADYNEQFF
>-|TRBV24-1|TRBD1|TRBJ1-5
TGTGCCACCAGTGAGGGGACAGGCGTGTATTTT
CATSEGTGVYF
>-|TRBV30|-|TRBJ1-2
TGTGCCTGGAGTAAAGGGAGCATCTCCCTCTATGGCTACACCTTC
CAWSKGSISLYGYTF
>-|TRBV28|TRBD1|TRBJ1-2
TGTGCCAGCAGCGGCAGGGGGCTATTCTATGGCTACACCTTC
CASSGRGLFYGYTF
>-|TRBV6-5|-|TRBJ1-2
TGTGCCAGCAGTTACGGCCAGGGTTGGCCAACTTCTGGCTACACCTTC
CASSYGQGWPTSGYTF
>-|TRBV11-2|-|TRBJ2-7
TGTGCCAGCAGCATGCAGAGGAACGAGCAGTACTTC
CASSMQRNEQYF
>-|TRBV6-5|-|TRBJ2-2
TGTGCCAGCCAGGGTCCGAACACCGGGGAGCTGTTTTTT
CASQGPNTGELFF
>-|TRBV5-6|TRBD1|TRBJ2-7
TGTGCCAGCAGCTACAGGGGTACTCCCTACGAGCAGTACTTC
CASSYRGTPYEQYF